Shown below are 5 T cell receptor beta chains from a single sample sequenced in a study of blood T cell repertoires in COVID-19. The method was immunoSEQ multiplex PCR; TCRdb's version includes in-frame clones alone and lacks a portion of them. The sample shows 300,000 or so clones, about 82% of them seen only once. Source material: peripheral blood. The source is a woman between 45 and 60 years old with acute or convalescent COVID-19.

The chain recombines TRBV27 with TRBJ1-1, with 8 bases identical to TRBD1. The CDR3 has 14 residues. The germline CDR1 and CDR2 sequences are MNHEY and SMNVEV (reference sequence). J lost 5 bases, V lost 5 bases, and 7 bases had no gene match. This chain's CDR3 is CASSPRGRGTEAFF. CDR3 DNA sequence: TGTGCCAGCAGTCCCAGGGGGCGCGGAACTGAAGCTTTCTTT.

The CDR3 loop is CATHAGGSGSNQPQHF. For the CDR3, the DNA is TGTGCCACCCACGCAGGGGGCAGTGGGAGCAATCAGCCCCAGCATTTT. The chain links TRBV24-1 to TRBJ1-5; 8 positions agree with TRBD1. With V trimmed by 9 bases and J by 1 base, 10 bases remained unmatched. The CDR3 is made up of 16 amino acids. The germline V gene encodes CDR1 KGHDR and CDR2 SFDVKD.

The V gene is TRBV28, the J gene TRBJ1-2, with TRBD1 identical over 7 bases. This CDR3 is 14 amino acids long. V gave up 0 bases and J gave up 8 bases; unmatched junction bases: 6. Germline-derived CDR1 and CDR2 are MDHEN and SYDVKM. The CDR3 region has the DNA TGTGCCAGCAGTTTATGGGAGGGGGCCAGCGGCTACACCTTC. Protein: CASSLWEGASGYTF.

This clone appeared a few times. The chain uses TRBV27 and TRBJ2-7; 7 positions match TRBD2. Trimming at V came to 2 bases and at J to 3 bases, leaving 4 bases not matched to a gene. This CDR3 is built from 14 residues. In germline, CDR1 is MNHEY, CDR2 SMNVEV (reference sequence). CDR3 amino acids: CASSLTGRVYEQYF. In nucleotides, the CDR3 is TGTGCCAGCAGTTTAACTGGGAGGGTCTACGAGCAGTACTTC.

In its sample, this clone was seen a few times. The rearrangement links TRBV2 to TRBJ1-6; D may be TRBD1 (5 bases). The V end was cut by 3 bases, the J end by 9 bases, with 15 bases between. CDR3 length: 15 residues. CDR1 and CDR2 (germline): SNHLY, FYNNEI. CDR3: CASSEGQGNFSPLHF. The DNA of the CDR3 is TGTGCCAGCAGTGAGGGGCAGGGAAATTTTTCACCCCTCCACTTT.